The rows below give T cell receptor beta chains drawn from one sample of a study of cytomegalovirus exposure and HLA in healthy donors. Some clones are missing from TCRdb's copy, which holds only in-frame ones; the method was immunoSEQ multiplex PCR. The sample has over 150,000 clones, around four fifths seen once. Material for sequencing was PBMCs. The receptors were gathered from a girl aged 5-17 years in good health and CMV-seropositive. Each CDR3 is given with its conserved first and last residue. The order of the fields is J gene, V gene, clone size, D gene, CDR3 DNA, CDR3 protein. D genes are given only for firm matches. Size values are once, few and many counts, or a class for expanded clones, and some rows have none.

TRBJ2-7	TRBV5-6	.	TRBD1	TGTGCCAGCAGCTTAGGGACAGGGCTTGACGAGCAGTACTTC	CASSLGTGLDEQYF
TRBJ2-7	TRBV6-6	.	TRBD2	TGTGCCAGCAGTTCGGGGGGGGCCTTAAAGCAGTACTTC	CASSSGGALKQYF
TRBJ1-5	TRBV5-1	.	.	TGCGCCAGCAGTCGGGTACCCCTTGATCCAGACTATCAGCCCCAGCATTTT	CASSRVPLDPDYQPQHF
TRBJ2-1	TRBV6-5	.	TRBD2	TGTGCCAGCAGTTACTCGGCGCGGGGGGGCTTCTATGAGCAGTTCTTC	CASSYSARGGFYEQFF
TRBJ1-1	TRBV7-9	.	.	TGTGCCAGCAGCTCTTTAGGGGTTGAGACTGAAGCTTTCTTT	CASSSLGVETEAFF
TRBJ2-5	TRBV20-1	.	.	TGCAGTGCTAGATCCCCGGAGACCCAGTACTTC	CSARSPETQYF
TRBJ2-5	TRBV7-9	.	.	TGTGCCAGCAGCTTAGGGGTGACTCGAGACCTCCAAGAGACCCAGTACTTC	CASSLGVTRDLQETQYF
TRBJ2-3	TRBV5-1	.	.	TGCGCCAGCAGCTTGGAATCGAGCACAGATACGCAGTATTTT	CASSLESSTDTQYF
TRBJ1-4	TRBV7-8	.	TRBD1	TGTGCCAGCAGTATCACAGGGGTTGGTGAAAAACTGTTTTTT	CASSITGVGEKLFF
TRBJ1-4	TRBV2	.	.	TGTGCCAGCAGATTGACGGGGATTAATGAAAAACTGTTTTTT	CASRLTGINEKLFF
TRBJ1-5	TRBV27	.	.	TGTGCCAGCAGTTTAAACGGGCAGGGAGGTCAGCCCCAGCATTTT	CASSLNGQGGQPQHF
TRBJ1-6	TRBV18	few	TRBD1	TGTGCCAGCTCACCGACAGGGTTCTCCTATAATTCACCCCTCCACTTT	CASSPTGFSYNSPLHF
TRBJ1-1	TRBV6-5	.	.	TGTGCCAGCAAAAGGGGGATTTCATGGACTGAAGCTTTCTTT	CASKRGISWTEAFF
TRBJ1-1	TRBV9	.	.	TGTGCCAGCAGCGTAGGGTTCCGGGTAGCTGAAGCTTTCTTT	CASSVGFRVAEAFF
TRBJ1-1	TRBV5-1	.	TRBD1	TGCGCCAGCAGCTTCACAGGGGGGATGAACACTGAAGCTTTCTTT	CASSFTGGMNTEAFF
TRBJ2-7	TRBV30	.	.	TGTGCCTGGAGCGGGGGGCTCCCCTACGAGCAGTACTTC	CAWSGGLPYEQYF
TRBJ2-5	TRBV2	.	TRBD1	TGTGCCAGCATCACGACAGGGGAAGAGACCCAGTACTTC	CASITTGEETQYF
TRBJ2-1	TRBV5-1	.	.	TGCGCCAGCAGCCCACAGGACAATGAGCAGTTCTTC	CASSPQDNEQFF
TRBJ2-3	TRBV7-3	few	TRBD2	TGTGCCAGCAGCCCGGGGGAGGGTACGCAGTATTTT	CASSPGEGTQYF
TRBJ2-7	TRBV5-1	.	TRBD1	TGCGCCAGCAGCTTGGAGGGACAGGGAGGGTCCTACGAGCAGTACTTC	CASSLEGQGGSYEQYF
TRBJ2-3	TRBV9	.	TRBD1	TGTGCCAGCAGCGGCTACAGGGGTACCTATTTT	CASSGYRGTYF
TRBJ1-1	TRBV7-6	.	TRBD1	TGTGCCAGCAGCCGCGACAGGGTTCTAAACACTGAAGCTTTCTTT	CASSRDRVLNTEAFF
TRBJ2-7	TRBV9	.	TRBD2	TGTGCCAGCAGCGTAGGAGTCGGGGGGACCACCTACGAGCAGTACTTC	CASSVGVGGTTYEQYF
TRBJ1-2	TRBV28	few	TRBD1	TGTGCCAGCAGTTTCGGACAGGGGAGCGGCTACACCTTC	CASSFGQGSGYTF
TRBJ2-7	TRBV5-6	.	.	TGTGCCAGCAGCTCTCCGGGACTCTTAGACTACGAGCAGTACTTC	CASSSPGLLDYEQYF
TRBJ1-5	TRBV19	.	TRBD1	TGTGCGTTCCGGACAGGGAAAAATCAGCCCCAGCATTTT	CAFRTGKNQPQHF
TRBJ1-1	TRBV6-5	.	.	TGTGCCAGCAGTTACCTTCTGGGCTCTTTGTACACTGAAGCTTTCTTT	CASSYLLGSLYTEAFF
TRBJ2-3	TRBV10-3	once	TRBD2	TGTGCCATCAAGCGGGGGCCCCCGGATACGCAGTATTTT	CAIKRGPPDTQYF
TRBJ1-2	TRBV6-5	.	.	TGTGCCAGCAGCCGCGACGGAGACTATGGCTACACCTTC	CASSRDGDYGYTF
TRBJ2-1	TRBV25-1	.	.	TGTGCCAGCAGTGCCAGTTGGAGGGAGCAGTTCTTC	CASSASWREQFF
TRBJ2-7	TRBV7-9	.	.	TGTGCCAGCAGCAACTGGGGCCGTATCTCCTACGAGCAGTACTTC	CASSNWGRISYEQYF
TRBJ2-3	TRBV11-2	.	TRBD2	TGTGCCAGCAGCCACCAAGCGGGGGGGCCTGTCAGGGATACGCAGTATTTT	CASSHQAGGPVRDTQYF
TRBJ2-2	TRBV2	.	TRBD1	TGTGCCAGCAGTTCAGGGGGCTGGACCGGGGAGCTGTTTTTT	CASSSGGWTGELFF
TRBJ1-1	TRBV27	once	TRBD1	TGTGCCAGCAGTTTTGTCCCACCCGGGACAGACAACACTGAAGCTTTCTTT	CASSFVPPGTDNTEAFF
TRBJ2-1	TRBV6-5	few	TRBD2	TGTGCCAGCAGTTACACGGGACTAGCGGGGGGGAACGAGCAGTTCTTC	CASSYTGLAGGNEQFF
TRBJ1-1	TRBV10-3	.	.	TGTGCCATCAGTGAGTCGGGCAGGCCGGTTGGCACTGAAGCTTTCTTT	CAISESGRPVGTEAFF
TRBJ2-3	TRBV11-3	.	.	TGTGCCAGCAGCTCGCGCAGGGATGGAGATACGCAGTATTTT	CASSSRRDGDTQYF
TRBJ2-6	TRBV9	.	.	TGTGCCAGCAGCATTAACAGGGACTCTGGGGCCAACGTCCTGACTTTC	CASSINRDSGANVLTF
TRBJ1-1	TRBV10-3	once	TRBD1	TGTGCCATCAGGAAAACAACCGACAGGGGATCTTTTTGGGGCACTGAAGCTTTCTTT	CAIRKTTDRGSFWGTEAFF
TRBJ1-6	TRBV7-8	.	.	TGTGCCAGCAGCTGGGGAGGTAACTGGGTTTCACCCCTCCACTTT	CASSWGGNWVSPLHF
TRBJ1-1	TRBV25-1	.	TRBD1	TGTGCCAGCAGTGATGTAGGACAGGGCTGGGGAGAAGCTTTCTTT	CASSDVGQGWGEAFF
TRBJ1-2	TRBV2	.	.	TGTGCCAGCACTTTTGGCGGCGGGATCTATGGCTACACCTTC	CASTFGGGIYGYTF
TRBJ1-5	TRBV12-5	.	.	TGTGCTAGTGGTTTAGGGGGGGGACAGCCCCAGCATTTT	CASGLGGGQPQHF
TRBJ1-3	TRBV2	.	.	TGTGCCAGCAGTGAGGGCGGGGCCCCTGGAAACACCATATATTTT	CASSEGGAPGNTIYF
TRBJ2-7	TRBV5-1	.	TRBD1	TGCGCCAGCAGCTTGGGTGACAGGGGTATTTTTTTCTACGAGCAGTACTTC	CASSLGDRGIFFYEQYF
TRBJ2-2	TRBV27	few	TRBD1	TGTGCCAGCAAGATGACAGGGGCCACCGGGGAGCTGTTTTTT	CASKMTGATGELFF
TRBJ1-5	TRBV4-1	.	TRBD1	TGCGCCAGCAGCCAAGATCCCAACAGGGGGGATCAGCCCCAGCATTTT	CASSQDPNRGDQPQHF
TRBJ1-6	TRBV27	.	TRBD1	TGTGCCAGCAGGTTGGGCAGGGGGCCCTACTTT	CASRLGRGPYF
TRBJ1-6	TRBV28	.	.	TGTGCCAGCAGCCTGACAATTAATAATTCACCCCTCCACTTT	CASSLTINNSPLHF